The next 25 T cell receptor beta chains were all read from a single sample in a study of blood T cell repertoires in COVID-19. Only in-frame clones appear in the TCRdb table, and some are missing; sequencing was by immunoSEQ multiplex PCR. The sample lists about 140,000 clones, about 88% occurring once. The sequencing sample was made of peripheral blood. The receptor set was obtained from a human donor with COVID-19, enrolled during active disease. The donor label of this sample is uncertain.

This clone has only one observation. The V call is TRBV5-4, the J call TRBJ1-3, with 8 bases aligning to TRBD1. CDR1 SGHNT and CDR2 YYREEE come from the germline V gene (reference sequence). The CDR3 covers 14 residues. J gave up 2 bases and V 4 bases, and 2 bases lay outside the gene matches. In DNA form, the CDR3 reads TGTGCCAGCAGCAAGGACAGGGCTGGAAACACCATATATTTT. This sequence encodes CASSKDRAGNTIYF.

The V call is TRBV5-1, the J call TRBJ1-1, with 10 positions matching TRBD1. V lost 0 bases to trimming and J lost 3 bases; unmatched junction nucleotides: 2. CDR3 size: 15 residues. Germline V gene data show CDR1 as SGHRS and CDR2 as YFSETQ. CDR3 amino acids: CASSLGTGGYTEAFF. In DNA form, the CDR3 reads TGCGCCAGCAGCTTGGGGACAGGGGGGTACACTGAAGCTTTCTTT.

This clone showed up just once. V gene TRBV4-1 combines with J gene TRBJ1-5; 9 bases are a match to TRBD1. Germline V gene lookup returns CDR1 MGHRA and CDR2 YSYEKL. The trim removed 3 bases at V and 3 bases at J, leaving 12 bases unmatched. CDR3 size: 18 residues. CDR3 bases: TGCGCCAGCAGCCACTTCCCGGGACAGGGAGGATACAATCAGCCCCAGCATTTT. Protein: CASSHFPGQGGYNQPQHF.

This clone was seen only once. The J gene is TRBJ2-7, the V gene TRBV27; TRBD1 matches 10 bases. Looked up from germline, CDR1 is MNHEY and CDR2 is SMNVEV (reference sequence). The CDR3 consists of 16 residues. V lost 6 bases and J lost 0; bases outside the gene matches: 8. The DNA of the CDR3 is TGTGCCAGCAGCAGGGACAGGGGCCAGTCCTCCTACGAGCAGTACTTC. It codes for CASSRDRGQSSYEQYF.

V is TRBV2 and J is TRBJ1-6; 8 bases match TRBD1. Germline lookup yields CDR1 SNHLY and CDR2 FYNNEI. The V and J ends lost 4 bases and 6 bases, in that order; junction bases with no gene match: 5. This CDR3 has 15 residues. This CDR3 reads CASSVGQGGNSPLHF. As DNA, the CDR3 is TGTGCCAGCAGTGTTGGACAGGGCGGTAATTCACCCCTCCACTTT. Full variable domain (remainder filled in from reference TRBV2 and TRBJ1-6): EPEVTQTPSHQVTQMGQEVILRCVPISNHLYFYWYRQILGQKVEFLVSFYNNEISEKSEIFDDQFSVERPDGSNFTLKIRSTKLEDSAMYFCASSVGQGGNSPLHFGNGTRLTVT.

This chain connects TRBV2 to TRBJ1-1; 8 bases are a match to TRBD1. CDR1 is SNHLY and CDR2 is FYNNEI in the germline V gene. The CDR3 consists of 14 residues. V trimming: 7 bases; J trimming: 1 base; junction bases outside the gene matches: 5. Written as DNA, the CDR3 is TGTGCCAGCACTGCCGGGACAGGGAACACTGAAGCTTTCTTT. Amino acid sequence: CASTAGTGNTEAFF.

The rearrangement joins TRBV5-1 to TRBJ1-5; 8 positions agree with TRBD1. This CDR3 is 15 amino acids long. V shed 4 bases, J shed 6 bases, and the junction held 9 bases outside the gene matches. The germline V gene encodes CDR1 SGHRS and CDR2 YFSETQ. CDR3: CASSLTTGEGQPQHF. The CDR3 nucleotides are TGCGCCAGCAGCCTAACGACAGGGGAGGGTCAGCCCCAGCATTTT.

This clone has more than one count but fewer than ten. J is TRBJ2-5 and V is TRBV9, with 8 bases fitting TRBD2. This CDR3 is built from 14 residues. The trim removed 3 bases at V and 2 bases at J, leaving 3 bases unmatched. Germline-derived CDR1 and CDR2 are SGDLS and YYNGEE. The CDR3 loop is CASSGAGVQETQYF. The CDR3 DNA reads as TGTGCCAGCAGCGGAGCGGGAGTTCAAGAGACCCAGTACTTC.

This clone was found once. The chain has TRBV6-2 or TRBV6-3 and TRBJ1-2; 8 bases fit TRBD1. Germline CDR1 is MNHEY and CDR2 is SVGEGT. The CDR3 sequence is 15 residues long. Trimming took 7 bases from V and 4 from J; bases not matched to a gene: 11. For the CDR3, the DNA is TGTGCCAGCACCCCACGGGGACAGGCTGTCTATGGCTACACCTTC. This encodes CASTPRGQAVYGYTF.

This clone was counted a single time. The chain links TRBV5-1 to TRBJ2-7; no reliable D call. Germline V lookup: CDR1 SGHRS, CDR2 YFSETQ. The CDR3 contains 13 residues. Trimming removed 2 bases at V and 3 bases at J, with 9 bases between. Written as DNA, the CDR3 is TGCGCCAGCAGCTTCCTAAATGACTACGAGCAGTACTTC. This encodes CASSFLNDYEQYF.

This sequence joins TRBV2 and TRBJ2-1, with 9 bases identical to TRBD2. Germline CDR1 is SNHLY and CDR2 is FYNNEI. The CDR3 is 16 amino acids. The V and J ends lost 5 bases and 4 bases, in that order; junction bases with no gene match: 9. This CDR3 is CASSPPGLAKYNEQFF. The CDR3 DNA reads TGTGCCAGCAGTCCTCCGGGACTAGCCAAGTACAATGAGCAGTTCTTC.

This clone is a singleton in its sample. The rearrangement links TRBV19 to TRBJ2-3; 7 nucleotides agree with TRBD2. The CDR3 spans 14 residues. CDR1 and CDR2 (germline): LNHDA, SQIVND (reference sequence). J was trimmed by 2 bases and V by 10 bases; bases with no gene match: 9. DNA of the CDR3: TGTGCCACCAGACCAGCGGGACCCACAGATACGCAGTATTTT. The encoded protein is CATRPAGPTDTQYF. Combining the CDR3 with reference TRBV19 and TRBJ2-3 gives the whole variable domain DGGITQSPKYLFRKEGQNVTLSCEQNLNHDAMYWYRQDPGQGLRLIYYSQIVNDFQKGDIAEGYSVSREKKESFPLTVTSAQKNPTAFYLCATRPAGPTDTQYFGPGTRLTVL.

CDR3 DNA sequence: TGCGCCAGCAGCTACCCAAACGGGACAGGGACCTCCTACGAGCAGTACTTC. It is translated as CASSYPNGTGTSYEQYF. This chain uses TRBV5-1 with TRBJ2-7; 9 bases fit TRBD1. CDR3 size: 17 residues. J lost 0 bases, V lost 3 bases, and 10 bases had no gene match. The germline CDR1 and CDR2 sequences are SGHRS and YFSETQ.

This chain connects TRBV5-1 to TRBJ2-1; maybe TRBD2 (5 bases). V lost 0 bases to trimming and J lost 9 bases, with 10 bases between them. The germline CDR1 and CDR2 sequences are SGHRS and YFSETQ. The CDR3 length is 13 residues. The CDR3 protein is CASSLAEGTEQFF. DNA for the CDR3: TGCGCCAGCAGCTTGGCCGAGGGCACTGAGCAGTTCTTC.

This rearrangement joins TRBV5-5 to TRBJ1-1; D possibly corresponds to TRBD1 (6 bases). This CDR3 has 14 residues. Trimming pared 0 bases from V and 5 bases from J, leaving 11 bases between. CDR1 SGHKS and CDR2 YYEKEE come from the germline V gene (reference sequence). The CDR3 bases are TGTGCCAGCAGCTTGGGGTTAGGGGGAACTGAAGCTTTCTTT. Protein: CASSLGLGGTEAFF.

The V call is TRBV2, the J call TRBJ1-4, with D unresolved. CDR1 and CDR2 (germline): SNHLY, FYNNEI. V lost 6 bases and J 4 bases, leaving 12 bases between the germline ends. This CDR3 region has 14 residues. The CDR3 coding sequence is TGTGCCAGCAGCCTAGGGAGCTATAATGAAAAACTGTTTTTT. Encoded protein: CASSLGSYNEKLFF.

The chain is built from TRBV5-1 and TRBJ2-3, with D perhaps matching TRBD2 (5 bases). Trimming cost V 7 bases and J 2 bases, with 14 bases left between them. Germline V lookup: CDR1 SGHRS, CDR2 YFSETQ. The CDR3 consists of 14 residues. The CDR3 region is CASSSGDYTDTQYF. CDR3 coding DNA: TGCGCCAGCTCTTCCGGAGACTACACAGATACGCAGTATTTT.

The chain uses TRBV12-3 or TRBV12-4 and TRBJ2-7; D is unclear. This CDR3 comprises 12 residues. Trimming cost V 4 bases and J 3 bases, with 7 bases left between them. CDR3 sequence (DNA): TGTGCCAGCAGTTATAGGAGCTACGAGCAGTACTTC. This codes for CASSYRSYEQYF.

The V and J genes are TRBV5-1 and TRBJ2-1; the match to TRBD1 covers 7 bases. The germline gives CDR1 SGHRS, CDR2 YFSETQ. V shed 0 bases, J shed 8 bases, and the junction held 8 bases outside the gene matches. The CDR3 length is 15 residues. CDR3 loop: CASSLEGGSVDEQFF. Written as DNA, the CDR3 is TGCGCCAGCAGCTTGGAAGGGGGCTCGGTCGATGAGCAGTTCTTC.

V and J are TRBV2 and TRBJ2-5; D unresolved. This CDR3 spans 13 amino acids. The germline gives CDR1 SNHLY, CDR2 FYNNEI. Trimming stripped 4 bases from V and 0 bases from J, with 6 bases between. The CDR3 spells CASSGSDQETQYF. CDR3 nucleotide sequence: TGTGCCAGCAGTGGGTCGGACCAAGAGACCCAGTACTTC.

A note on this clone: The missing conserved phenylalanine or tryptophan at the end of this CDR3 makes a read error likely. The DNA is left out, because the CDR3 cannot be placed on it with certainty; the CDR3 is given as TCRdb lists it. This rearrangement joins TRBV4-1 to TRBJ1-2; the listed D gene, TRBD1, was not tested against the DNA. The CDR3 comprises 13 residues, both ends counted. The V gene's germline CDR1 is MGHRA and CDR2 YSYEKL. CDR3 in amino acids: CASSGADRESAAY.

CDR3 protein: CASSLAGSASGNTIYF. The CDR3 nucleotides are TGCGCCAGCAGCTTGGCAGGATCTGCCTCTGGAAACACCATATATTTT. The chain employs TRBV5-1 and TRBJ1-3; unclear D gene. The CDR3 is 16 residues long. Germline V gene sequence: CDR1 SGHRS, CDR2 YFSETQ. Trimming took 0 bases from V and 0 from J, leaving 10 bases between them. The variable domain in full, with the rest retrieved from reference TRBV5-1 and TRBJ1-3, is KAGVTQTPRYLIKTRGQQVTLSCSPISGHRSVSWYQQTPGQGLQFLFEYFSETQRNKGNFPGRFSGRQFSNSRSEMNVSTLELGDSALYLCASSLAGSASGNTIYFGEGSWLTVV.

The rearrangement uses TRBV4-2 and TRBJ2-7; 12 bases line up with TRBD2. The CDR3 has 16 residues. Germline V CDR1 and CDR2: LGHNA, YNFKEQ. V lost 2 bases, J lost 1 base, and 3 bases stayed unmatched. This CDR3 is CASSQPTSGGSYEQYF. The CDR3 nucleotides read TGTGCCAGCAGCCAACCCACTAGCGGGGGGTCCTACGAGCAGTACTTC.

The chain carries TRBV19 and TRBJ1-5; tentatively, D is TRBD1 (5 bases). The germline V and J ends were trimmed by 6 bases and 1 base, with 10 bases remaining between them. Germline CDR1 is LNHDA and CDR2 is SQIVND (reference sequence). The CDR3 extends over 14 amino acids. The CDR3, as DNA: TGTGCCAGTAGGGGGGGACTGAGCAATCAGCCCCAGCATTTT. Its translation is CASRGGLSNQPQHF.

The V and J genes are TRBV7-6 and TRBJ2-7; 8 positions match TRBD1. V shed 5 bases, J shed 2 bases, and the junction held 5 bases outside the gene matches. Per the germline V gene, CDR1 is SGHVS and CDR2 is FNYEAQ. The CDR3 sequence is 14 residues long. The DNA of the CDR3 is TGTGCCAGCAGCCAAACAGGGGGAACCTACGAGCAGTACTTC. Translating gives CASSQTGGTYEQYF.